Reported below is one T cell receptor beta chain. Its target is unknown. These data come from a study of post-analysis software for immune sequencing data. Background on the study: Recorded subtypes: relapsing-remitting, secondary progressive, progressive-relapsing; some patients unannotated.

The length of the CDR3 is 16 residues. V was shortened by 1 base and J by 8 bases, with 18 bases between the two germline ends. The germline gives CDR1 LGHDT, CDR2 YNNKEL (reference sequence). Unique-molecular-identifier-tagged TCR beta cDNA libraries were used. Some 500,000 cDNA molecules were recovered from an input of about 0.85 to 11 million T cells. Via MiXCR, TCRdb re-called the PCR reads, giving one row per CDR3 protein. There are fewer than 850,000 distinct CDR3 sequences in the sample; roughly 50% occur only once, and 4.9% lies in the top ten. Study-wide points: TRBV5-6, TRBV5-1 and TRBV20-1 belonged to a set of about five TRBV segments that were more frequent in patients than controls. Under the F measure, samples that were prepared in one batch clustered strongly together. Versus controls, multiple sclerosis patients showed significantly lower diversity (normalized Chao1).

This TCR came from a girl aged 10 to 17 with multiple sclerosis. The sequenced sample consisted of blood. The chain carries TRBV3-1 and TRBJ2-1; D assignment may be TRBD1 or TRBD2 (5 bases each). This CDR3 is CASSQVGDPDWDEQFF. The CDR3 nucleotides are TGTGCCAGCAGCCAAGTGGGGGACCCCGATTGGGATGAGCAGTTCTTC.